The 18 T cell receptor beta chains in this list originate from one sample, sequenced in a study of blood T cell repertoires in COVID-19. Generated by immunoSEQ multiplex PCR, the TCRdb table keeps only in-frame clones and is missing some. Of approximately 160,000 clones listed, more than 70% were seen once; the top ten hold under 7%. Sequencing was carried out using PBMCs or T cells enriched from blood (not recorded which). Receptors originate from a middle-aged man who had recovered from COVID-19.

The V and J genes are TRBV18 and TRBJ2-3; 9 positions agree with TRBD2. Germline V gene data show CDR1 as KGHSH and CDR2 as LQKENI. The CDR3 loop spans 17 amino acids. The V segment lost 3 bases and the J segment 2 bases; nucleotides outside the gene matches: 9. The CDR3 protein is CASSPAVSGGTTDTQYF. DNA of the CDR3: TGTGCCAGCTCACCGGCTGTAAGCGGGGGGACCACAGATACGCAGTATTTT.

This chain links TRBV18 with TRBJ1-3, with no clear D. Between the trimmed V and J ends, which lost 5 bases and 2 bases, there was a span of 16 bases. The V gene's germline CDR1 is KGHSH and CDR2 LQKENI. This CDR3 spans 16 amino acids. Written as DNA, the CDR3 is TGTGCCAGCTCAGCAATGCATGCGAGTGCTGGAAACACCATATATTTT. Its translation is CASSAMHASAGNTIYF.

The chain recombines TRBV23-1 with TRBJ1-1; 10 positions agree with TRBD1. TRBV23-1 is marked as an open reading frame, function uncertain. This CDR3 is 20 amino acids long. V shed 0 bases, J shed 5 bases, and the junction held 18 bases outside the gene matches. The CDR3 region is CASSQSSQTGGRSHETEAFF. CDR3 nucleotides: TGCGCCAGCAGTCAATCCTCCCAGACAGGGGGCCGTAGCCATGAGACTGAAGCTTTCTTT.

The V call is TRBV7-2, the J call TRBJ1-4; D may be TRBD1 (6 bases). V was cut by 3 bases and J by 4 bases, with 12 bases left in between. The germline V gene encodes CDR1 SGHTA and CDR2 FQGNSA. The CDR3 runs to 15 residues. The CDR3 region has the DNA TGTGCCAGCAGCTTCACTACAGGGATTAATGAAAAACTGTTTTTT. Translation gives CASSFTTGINEKLFF.

V usage is TRBV7-8 and J usage is TRBJ1-2; D call uncertain. With 1 base removed from V and 1 base from J, the gap between germline ends came to 4 bases. This CDR3 comprises 13 residues. Germline V gene sequence: CDR1 SGHVS, CDR2 FQNEAQ. The CDR3 spells CASSLGLNYGYTF. CDR3 in DNA: TGTGCCAGCAGCTTAGGGCTTAACTATGGCTACACCTTC.

The rearrangement links TRBV6-5 to TRBJ2-5; TRBD1 agrees at 7 bases. J lost 3 bases, V lost 2 bases, and 3 bases had no gene match. Germline V CDR1 and CDR2: MNHEY, SVGAGI. This CDR3 is built from 14 residues. The CDR3 DNA reads TGTGCCAGCAGTTACAGGGGGCGGGAAGAGACCCAGTACTTC. This encodes CASSYRGREETQYF.

This chain connects TRBV6-5 to TRBJ1-1; tentative D call: TRBD1 (5 bases). With 8 bases removed from V and 1 base from J, the gap between germline ends came to 11 bases. The CDR3 is 13 amino acids. Germline CDR1 reads MNHEY; CDR2 reads SVGAGI. This CDR3 is CASQEQGNTEAFF. The CDR3 DNA reads TGTGCCAGCCAGGAGCAGGGGAACACTGAAGCTTTCTTT.

This clone has a handful of counts. J is TRBJ1-5 and V is TRBV5-5; 7 bases agree with TRBD1. This CDR3 has 13 residues. V shed 1 base and J 5 bases; nucleotides not matched to a gene: 0. Germline CDR1 and CDR2: SGHKS and YYEKEE (reference sequence). CDR3 DNA: TGTGCCAGCAGCTTGCAGGGGGATCAGCCCCAGCATTTT. Translation: CASSLQGDQPQHF. Drawing the rest from reference TRBV5-5 and TRBJ1-5, the complete variable domain is DAGVTQSPTHLIKTRGQQVTLRCSPISGHKSVSWYQQVLGQGPQFIFQYYEKEERGRGNFPDRFSARQFPNYSSELNVNALLLGDSALYLCASSLQGDQPQHFGDGTRLSIL.

The chain links TRBV5-1 to TRBJ1-2; TRBD1 might be the D (5 bases). Germline CDR1 reads SGHRS; CDR2 reads YFSETQ. Deletions cut 4 bases from V and 8 bases from J, with 18 bases between. The CDR3 consists of 14 residues. The CDR3 DNA sequence: TGCGCCAGCAGCGAAGGCCGTATGGAGGGGGGCTACACCTTC. This sequence encodes CASSEGRMEGGYTF.

This rearrangement joins TRBV6-1 to TRBJ2-3, with 7 bases that match TRBD2. The J segment lost 1 base and the V segment lost 4 bases, leaving 11 bases of the junction unmatched. CDR1 is MNHNS, CDR2 SASEGT, per germline. The CDR3 is 17 residues long. CDR3 sequence reads: CASSGRDYGSRTDTQYF. CDR3 DNA sequence: TGTGCCAGCAGTGGACGGGACTACGGGTCGCGCACAGATACGCAGTATTTT.

The chain couples TRBV5-1 to TRBJ2-1, with 8 positions matching TRBD1. Looked up from germline, CDR1 is SGHRS and CDR2 is YFSETQ. The trim removed 5 bases at V and 0 bases at J, leaving 7 bases unmatched. The CDR3 is 16 amino acids. Here the CDR3 DNA reads TGCGCCAGCAGTCTTCAGGGGGCGGGCTCCTACAATGAGCAGTTCTTC. Translation: CASSLQGAGSYNEQFF. The full variable domain, in which reference TRBV5-1 and TRBJ2-1 provide the parts outside the CDR3, is KAGVTQTPRYLIKTRGQQVTLSCSPISGHRSVSWYQQTPGQGLQFLFEYFSETQRNKGNFPGRFSGRQFSNSRSEMNVSTLELGDSALYLCASSLQGAGSYNEQFFGPGTRLTVL.

Ten or more counts support this clone. As DNA, the CDR3 is TGTGCCAGCAGTGAAGTCTTTTCGGACACCGGGGAGCTGTTTTTT. The encoded protein is CASSEVFSDTGELFF. The chain recombines TRBV6-1 with TRBJ2-2; the D is unclear. Germline V gives CDR1 MNHNS, CDR2 SASEGT. This CDR3 spans 15 amino acids. Trimming took off 1 base at V and 3 bases at J, with 9 bases between the two ends.

This clone was detected a few times. The chain carries TRBV7-6 and TRBJ2-5; D not resolved. Trimming removed 4 bases at V and 0 bases at J, with 12 bases between. The CDR3 runs to 15 residues. The V gene's germline CDR1 is SGHVS and CDR2 FNYEAQ. CDR3 bases: TGTGCCAGCAGCTCCAGCCCCAGGAACCAAGAGACCCAGTACTTC. Protein product: CASSSSPRNQETQYF.

V gene TRBV6-1 combines with J gene TRBJ1-6; 11 positions agree with TRBD1. V was pared by 2 bases and J by 10 bases, with 7 bases of the junction left unmatched. The CDR3 is 16 amino acids. Per the germline V gene, CDR1 is MNHNS and CDR2 is SASEGT. The CDR3 here is CASSERRTGGHSPLHF. CDR3 DNA sequence: TGTGCCAGCAGTGAAAGGAGGACAGGGGGCCACTCACCCCTCCACTTT.

The chain links TRBV14 to TRBJ2-3, with 8 bases that match TRBD2. CDR1 and CDR2 from the germline V gene are SGHDN and FVKESK. The CDR3 contains 14 residues. CDR3 protein: CAMLAGIVTDTQYF. CDR3 nucleotides: TGTGCGATGCTAGCGGGTATCGTCACAGATACGCAGTATTTT.

The rearrangement joins TRBV7-2 to TRBJ2-7; tentative D call: TRBD2 (6 bases). Trimming stripped 2 bases from V and 2 bases from J, with 22 bases between. Per the germline V gene, CDR1 is SGHTA and CDR2 is FQGNSA. This CDR3 is 18 amino acids long. CDR3 region: CASSLRISGTPPTYEQYF. As DNA, the CDR3 is TGTGCCAGCAGCTTACGGATCTCCGGGACTCCACCCACCTACGAGCAGTACTTC.

The rearrangement joins TRBV7-8 to TRBJ2-7, with 8 bases aligning to TRBD1. Germline V gene data show CDR1 as SGHVS and CDR2 as FQNEAQ. V gave up 3 bases and J gave up 0 bases; unmatched junction bases: 4. The CDR3 is 15 residues long. The CDR3 coding sequence is TGTGCCAGCAGCTTGAGGGACAGGAGCTCCTACGAGCAGTACGTC. This translates into CASSLRDRSSYEQYV.

V and J are TRBV14 and TRBJ2-7; D perhaps matches TRBD1 (6 bases). CDR3 length equals 15 residues. CDR1 is SGHDN, CDR2 FVKESK, per germline. The V end was cut by 4 bases, the J end by 2 bases, with 15 bases between. In DNA form, the CDR3 reads TGTGCCAGCAGCCCGACAGGCATTTTGACCTACGAGCAGTACTTC. Translating it yields CASSPTGILTYEQYF.